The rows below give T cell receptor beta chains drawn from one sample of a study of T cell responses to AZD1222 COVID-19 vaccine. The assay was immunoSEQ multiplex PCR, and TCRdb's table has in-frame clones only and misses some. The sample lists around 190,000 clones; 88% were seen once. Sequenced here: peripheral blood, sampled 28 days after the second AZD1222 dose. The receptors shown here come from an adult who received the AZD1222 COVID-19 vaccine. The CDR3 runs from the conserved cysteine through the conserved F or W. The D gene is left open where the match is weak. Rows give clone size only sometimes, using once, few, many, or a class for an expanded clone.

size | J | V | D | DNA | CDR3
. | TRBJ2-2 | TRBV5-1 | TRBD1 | TGCGCCAGCACCTTTCACCAGGGGGCAGGCGGGGAGCTGTTTTTT | CASTFHQGAGGELFF
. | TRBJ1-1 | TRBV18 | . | TGTGCCAGCTCACCGGCTTCGGAGAACACTGAAGCTTTCTTT | CASSPASENTEAFF
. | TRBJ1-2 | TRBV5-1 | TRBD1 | TGCGCCAGCAGCCGGGGACAGGGGCATAACTATGGCTACACCTTC | CASSRGQGHNYGYTF
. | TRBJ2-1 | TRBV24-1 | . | TGTGCCACCAGTGATTACAGGGTCGAGGGACACAATGAGCAGTTCTTC | CATSDYRVEGHNEQFF
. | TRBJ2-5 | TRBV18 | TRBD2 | TGTGCCAGCTCACCATTGGCGGGGGAAGAGACCCAGTACTTC | CASSPLAGEETQYF
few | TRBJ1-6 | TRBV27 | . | TGTGCCAGCAGTTTAATCAGTCACCCCTATAATTCACCCCTCCACTTT | CASSLISHPYNSPLHF
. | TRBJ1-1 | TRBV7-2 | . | TGTGCCAGCAGCGCCATTGGGGGCACTGAAGCTTTCTTT | CASSAIGGTEAFF
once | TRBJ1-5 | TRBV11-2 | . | TGTGCCAGCAGCTTGGGACACCATAGCAATCAGCCCCAGCATTTT | CASSLGHHSNQPQHF
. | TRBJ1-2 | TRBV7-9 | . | TGTGCCAGCAGCCCAACGATTAGCTATGGCTACACCTTC | CASSPTISYGYTF
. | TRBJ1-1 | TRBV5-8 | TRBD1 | TGTGCCAGCAGCTCCAGGGGGTGGGACACTGAAGCTTTCTTT | CASSSRGWDTEAFF
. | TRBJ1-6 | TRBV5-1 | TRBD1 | TGCGCCAGCAGTACCACAGGGGGCTACTCACCCCTCCACTTT | CASSTTGGYSPLHF
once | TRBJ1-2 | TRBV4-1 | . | TGCGCCAGCAGCCCCGAGGGGACGGCCCTAGGCTATGGCTACACCTTC | CASSPEGTALGYGYTF
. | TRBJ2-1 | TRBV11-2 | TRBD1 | TGTGCCAGCAGCTCAGGGACAGGGCGGTACAATGAGCAGTTCTTC | CASSSGTGRYNEQFF
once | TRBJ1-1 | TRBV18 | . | TGTGCCAGCTCACCCCGAGTGCAGGGGAACACTGAAGCTTTCTTT | CASSPRVQGNTEAFF
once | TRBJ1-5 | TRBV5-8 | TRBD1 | TGTGCCAGCAGCGCGGGGACAGGCCACAATCAGCCCCAGCATTTT | CASSAGTGHNQPQHF
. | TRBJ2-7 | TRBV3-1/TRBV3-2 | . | TGTGCCAGCAGCCAAGCGCTCTGGGGCCTGGTCGAGCAGTACTTC | CASSQALWGLVEQYF
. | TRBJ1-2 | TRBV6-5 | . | TGTGCCAGCAGTTACGCGATGGAGTCGCGTCGCTACACCTTC | CASSYAMESRRYTF
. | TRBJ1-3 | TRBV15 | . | TGTGCCACCAGCAGATCGGACATCTCTGGAAACACCATATATTTT | CATSRSDISGNTIYF
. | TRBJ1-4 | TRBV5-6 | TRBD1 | TGTGCCAGCAGCACGGGACAGGGAGGTGAAAAACTGTTTTTT | CASSTGQGGEKLFF
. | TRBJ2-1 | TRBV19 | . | TGTGCCAGTAGCCGACTATGGAATGAGCAGTTCTTC | CASSRLWNEQFF
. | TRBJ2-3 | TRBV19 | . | TGTGCCAGTAGCTGGAGGGCGGAGGACACAGATACGCAGTATTTT | CASSWRAEDTDTQYF
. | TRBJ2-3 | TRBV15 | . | TGTGCCACCAGCGGAGACGGTTCTAGCACAGATACGCAGTATTTT | CATSGDGSSTDTQYF
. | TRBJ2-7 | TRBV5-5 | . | TGTGCCAGCAGCCTCGGGCCGCTATACGAGCAGTACTTC | CASSLGPLYEQYF
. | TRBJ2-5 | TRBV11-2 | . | TGTGCCAGCAGCTTGGAAGTCGGGGCCCAGTACTTC | CASSLEVGAQYF
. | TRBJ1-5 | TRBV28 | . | TGTGCCAGCACCCCGGACGGGGATAGCAATCAGCCCCAGCATTTT | CASTPDGDSNQPQHF
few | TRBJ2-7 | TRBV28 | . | TGTGCCAGCCGTCGGACTATTTACGAGCAGTACTTC | CASRRTIYEQYF
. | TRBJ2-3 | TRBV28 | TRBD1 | TGTGCCAGCAGGAGACAGGGGAGAGATACGCAGTATTTT | CASRRQGRDTQYF
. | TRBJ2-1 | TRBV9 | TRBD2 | TGTGCCAGCAGCGTGGGCATTAGCGGGGAGGAGCAGTTCTTC | CASSVGISGEEQFF
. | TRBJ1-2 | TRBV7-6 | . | TGTGCCAGCAGCTTCGCTGCTTCCTTGGAGGGATCAGTCTATGGCTACACCTTC | CASSFAASLEGSVYGYTF
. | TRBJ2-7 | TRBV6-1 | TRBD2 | TGTGCCAGCAGTGAGTCAGGGAGGGACTACGAGCAGTACTTC | CASSESGRDYEQYF
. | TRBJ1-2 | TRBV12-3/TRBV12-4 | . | TGTGCCAGCAGTAAACAGGACGGGTATGGCTACACCTTC | CASSKQDGYGYTF
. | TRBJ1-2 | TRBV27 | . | TGTGCCAGCAGGTTAGGGGGTGACTATGGCTACACCTTC | CASRLGGDYGYTF
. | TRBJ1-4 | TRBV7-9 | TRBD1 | TGTGCCAGCGGCCCGACAGGGAGAGGCGAAAAACTGTTTTTT | CASGPTGRGEKLFF
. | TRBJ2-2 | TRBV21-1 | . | TGTGCCAGCAGCAACTTGTTGAGCTTTGCCGGGGAGCTGTTTTTT | CASSNLLSFAGELFF
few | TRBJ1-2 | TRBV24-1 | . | TGTGCCACCAGTGAGGACCGAGACTATGGCTACACCTTC | CATSEDRDYGYTF
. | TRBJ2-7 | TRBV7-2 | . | TGTGCCAGCAGCTCGGACAGATATTCCTACGAGCAGTACTTC | CASSSDRYSYEQYF
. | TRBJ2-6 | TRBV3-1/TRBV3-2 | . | TGTGCCAGCAGCCCCACGCAGTCACTCTCTGGGGCCAACGTCCTGACTTTC | CASSPTQSLSGANVLTF
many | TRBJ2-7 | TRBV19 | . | TGTGCCAGTAGTATAGCCAGGGACTACGAGCAGTACTTC | CASSIARDYEQYF
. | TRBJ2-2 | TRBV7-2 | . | TGTGCCAGCAGTTATTACGATTCGAACACCGGGGAGCTGTTTTTT | CASSYYDSNTGELFF